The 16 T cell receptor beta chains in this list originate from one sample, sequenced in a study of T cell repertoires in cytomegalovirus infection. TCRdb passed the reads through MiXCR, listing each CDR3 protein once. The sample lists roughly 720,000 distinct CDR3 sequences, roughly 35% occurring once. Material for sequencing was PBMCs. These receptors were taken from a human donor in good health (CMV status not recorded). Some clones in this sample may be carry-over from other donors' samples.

This CDR3 is CASSYLPPSGRKGAGTDTQYF. CDR3 bases: TGTGCCAGCAGTTACTTACCCCCTAGCGGGAGAAAGGGAGCGGGCACAGATACGCAGTATTTT. The chain links TRBV6-6 to TRBJ2-3; 10 nucleotides align to TRBD2. Germline trimming cut 1 base from V and 1 base from J; bases unmatched to any gene: 17. Germline CDR1 reads MNHNY; CDR2 reads SVGAGI (reference sequence). The CDR3 loop spans 21 amino acids.

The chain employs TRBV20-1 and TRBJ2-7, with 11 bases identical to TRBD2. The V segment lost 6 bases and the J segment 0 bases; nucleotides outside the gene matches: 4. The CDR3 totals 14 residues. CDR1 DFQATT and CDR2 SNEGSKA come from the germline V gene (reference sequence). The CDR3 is CSAVAGGSSYEQYF. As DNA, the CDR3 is TGCAGTGCCGTAGCGGGAGGGAGCTCCTACGAGCAGTACTTC.

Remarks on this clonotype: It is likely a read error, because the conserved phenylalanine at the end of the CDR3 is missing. CDR3 sequence reads: CASSYSAAVSNQPQHS. Written as DNA, the CDR3 is TGTGCCAGCAGTTACTCGGCGGCGGTGAGCAATCAGCCCCAGCATTCT. The chain combines TRBV6-6 with TRBJ1-5, with D unresolved. This CDR3 comprises 16 residues. V lost 0 bases, J lost 1 base, and 10 bases lay in between. Per the germline V gene, CDR1 is MNHNY and CDR2 is SVGAGI (reference sequence).

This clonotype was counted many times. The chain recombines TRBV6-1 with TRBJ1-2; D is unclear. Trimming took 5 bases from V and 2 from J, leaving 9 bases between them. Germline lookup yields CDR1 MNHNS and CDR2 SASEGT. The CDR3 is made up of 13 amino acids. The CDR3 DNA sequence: TGTGCCAGCAGTTTACTACTAAACTATGGCTACACCTTC. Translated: CASSLLLNYGYTF.

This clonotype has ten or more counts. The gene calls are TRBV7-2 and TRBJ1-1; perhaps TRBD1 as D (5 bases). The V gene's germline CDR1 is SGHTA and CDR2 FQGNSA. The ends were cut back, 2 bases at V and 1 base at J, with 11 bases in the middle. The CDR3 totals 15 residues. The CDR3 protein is CASSLKGAGNTEAFF. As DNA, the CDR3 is TGTGCCAGCAGCTTAAAAGGGGCGGGGAACACTGAAGCTTTCTTT.

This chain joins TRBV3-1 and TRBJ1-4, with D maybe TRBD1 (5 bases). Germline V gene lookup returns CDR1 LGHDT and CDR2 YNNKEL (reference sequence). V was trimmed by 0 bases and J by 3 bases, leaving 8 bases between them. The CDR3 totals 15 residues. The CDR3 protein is CASSQDSGPNEKLFF. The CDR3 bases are TGTGCCAGCAGCCAAGATTCGGGACCTAATGAAAAACTGTTTTTT.

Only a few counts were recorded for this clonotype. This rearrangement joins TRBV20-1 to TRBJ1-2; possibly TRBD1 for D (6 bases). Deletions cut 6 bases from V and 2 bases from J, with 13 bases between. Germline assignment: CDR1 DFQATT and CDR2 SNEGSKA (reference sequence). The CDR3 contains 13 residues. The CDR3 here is CSAASGTNYGYTF. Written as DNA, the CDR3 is TGCAGTGCCGCCTCCGGGACAAACTATGGCTACACCTTC.

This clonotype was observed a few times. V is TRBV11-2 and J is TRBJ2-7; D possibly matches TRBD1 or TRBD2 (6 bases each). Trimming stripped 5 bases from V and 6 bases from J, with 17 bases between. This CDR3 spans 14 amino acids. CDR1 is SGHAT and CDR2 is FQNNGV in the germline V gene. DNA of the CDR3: TGTGCCAGCAGCCGGGGGCTAGCTCCGGCCGAGCAGTACTTC. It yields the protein CASSRGLAPAEQYF.

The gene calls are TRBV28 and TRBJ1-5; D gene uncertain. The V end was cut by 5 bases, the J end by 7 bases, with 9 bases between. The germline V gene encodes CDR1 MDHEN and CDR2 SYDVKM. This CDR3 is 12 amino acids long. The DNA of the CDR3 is TGTGCCAGCAGTACTTTAGAGCAGCCCCAGCATTTT. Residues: CASSTLEQPQHF.

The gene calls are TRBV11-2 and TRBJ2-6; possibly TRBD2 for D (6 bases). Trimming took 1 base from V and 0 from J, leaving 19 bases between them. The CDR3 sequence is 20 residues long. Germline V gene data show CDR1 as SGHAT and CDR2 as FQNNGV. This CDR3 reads CASSLGRGRSTSSGANVLTF. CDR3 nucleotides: TGTGCCAGCAGCTTAGGGAGGGGCAGGTCTACCAGCTCTGGGGCCAACGTCCTGACTTTC.

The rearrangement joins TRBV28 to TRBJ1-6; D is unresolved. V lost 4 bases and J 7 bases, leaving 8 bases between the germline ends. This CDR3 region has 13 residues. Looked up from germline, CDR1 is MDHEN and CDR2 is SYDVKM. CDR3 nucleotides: TGTGCCAGCAGTTCCCCGTCGAATTCACCCCTCCACTTT. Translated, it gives CASSSPSNSPLHF.

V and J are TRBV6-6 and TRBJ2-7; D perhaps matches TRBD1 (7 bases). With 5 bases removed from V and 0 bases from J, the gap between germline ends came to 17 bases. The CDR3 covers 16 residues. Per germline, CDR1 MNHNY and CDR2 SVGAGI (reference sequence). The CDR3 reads CASSLAPGDSSYEQYF. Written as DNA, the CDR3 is TGTGCCAGCAGTCTCGCACCGGGGGACAGCTCCTACGAGCAGTACTTC.

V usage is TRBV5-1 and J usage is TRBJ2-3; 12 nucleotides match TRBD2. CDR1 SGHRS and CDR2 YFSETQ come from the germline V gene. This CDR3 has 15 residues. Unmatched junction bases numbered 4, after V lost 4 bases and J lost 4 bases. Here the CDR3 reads CASSKTSGGPDTQYF. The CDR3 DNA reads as TGCGCCAGCAGCAAGACTAGCGGGGGACCAGATACGCAGTATTTT.

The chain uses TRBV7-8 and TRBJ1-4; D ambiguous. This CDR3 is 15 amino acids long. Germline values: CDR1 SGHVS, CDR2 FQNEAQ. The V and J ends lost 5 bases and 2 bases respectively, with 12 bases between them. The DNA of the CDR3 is TGTGCCAGCAGCCACCAAGGGTCCACTAATGAAAAACTGTTTTTT. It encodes CASSHQGSTNEKLFF.

CDR3 sequence (DNA): TGTGCCAGCAGCTTAGGGACAAGTACCGGGGAGCTGTTTTTT. Amino acids: CASSLGTSTGELFF. The chain couples TRBV7-9 to TRBJ2-2; D perhaps matches TRBD1 (5 bases). V lost 1 base and J lost 5, with 8 bases in between. The CDR3 extends over 14 amino acids. CDR1 is SEHNR, CDR2 FQNEAQ, per germline (reference sequence).

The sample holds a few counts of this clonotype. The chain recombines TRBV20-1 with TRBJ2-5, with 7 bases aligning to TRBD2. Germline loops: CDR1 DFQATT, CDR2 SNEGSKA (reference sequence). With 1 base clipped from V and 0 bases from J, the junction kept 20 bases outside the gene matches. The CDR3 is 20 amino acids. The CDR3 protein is CSARVAGDRRKRVYQETQYF. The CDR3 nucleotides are TGCAGTGCTAGAGTGGCGGGAGATAGGAGGAAGAGAGTGTACCAAGAGACCCAGTACTTC.